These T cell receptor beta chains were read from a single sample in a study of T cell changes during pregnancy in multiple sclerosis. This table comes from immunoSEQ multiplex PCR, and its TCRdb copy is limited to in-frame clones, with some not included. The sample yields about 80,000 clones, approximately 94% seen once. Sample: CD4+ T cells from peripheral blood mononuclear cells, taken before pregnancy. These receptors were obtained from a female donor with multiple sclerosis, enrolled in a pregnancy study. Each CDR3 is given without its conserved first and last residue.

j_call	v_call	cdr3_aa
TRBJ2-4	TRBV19	ASSISFLAKNIQY
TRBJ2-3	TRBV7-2	ASSLIANQGTDTQY
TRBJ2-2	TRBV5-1	ASSLIAGGTGELF
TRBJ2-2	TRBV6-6	ASSATGLNTGELF
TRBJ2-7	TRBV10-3	AISSSYEQY
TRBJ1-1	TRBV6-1	ASSIGQGNTEAF
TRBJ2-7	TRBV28	ASSTTGAYEQY
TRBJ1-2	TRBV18	ASSPPGGAGSNYGYT
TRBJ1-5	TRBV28	ASSSGRGGNQPQH
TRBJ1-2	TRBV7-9	ASSFSGDGYT
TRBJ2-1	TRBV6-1	ASSLSSRNEQF
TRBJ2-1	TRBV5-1	TSSMGLAGEIGEQF
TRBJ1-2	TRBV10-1	ASRASGYT
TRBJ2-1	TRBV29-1	SVPSVAGLSYNEQF
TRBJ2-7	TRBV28	ASSFAGQEGRWQY
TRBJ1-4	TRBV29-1	STAGGSANEKLF
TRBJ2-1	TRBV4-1	ASSQAWRDGNEQF
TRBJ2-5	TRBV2	ASSGGRGAAGETQY
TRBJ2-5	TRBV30	AWSGGEETQY
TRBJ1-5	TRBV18	ASSPSMNQPQH
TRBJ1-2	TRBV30	AWSKGANYGYT
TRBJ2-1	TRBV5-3	ARSLYRQGASYNEQF
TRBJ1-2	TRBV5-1	ASSLSGISGYT
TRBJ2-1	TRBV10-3	AISQTGVAYNEQF
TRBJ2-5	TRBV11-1	ASSLTTEETQY
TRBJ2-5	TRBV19	ASSIVASGTQY
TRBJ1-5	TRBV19	ASSIRTDGQPQH
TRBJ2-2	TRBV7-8	ASSERAGGQGAAGELF
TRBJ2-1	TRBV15	ATSTVTTLGGNEQF
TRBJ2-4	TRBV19	ATDPGLAGGRGDIQY
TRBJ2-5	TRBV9	ASSDLRGGTQY